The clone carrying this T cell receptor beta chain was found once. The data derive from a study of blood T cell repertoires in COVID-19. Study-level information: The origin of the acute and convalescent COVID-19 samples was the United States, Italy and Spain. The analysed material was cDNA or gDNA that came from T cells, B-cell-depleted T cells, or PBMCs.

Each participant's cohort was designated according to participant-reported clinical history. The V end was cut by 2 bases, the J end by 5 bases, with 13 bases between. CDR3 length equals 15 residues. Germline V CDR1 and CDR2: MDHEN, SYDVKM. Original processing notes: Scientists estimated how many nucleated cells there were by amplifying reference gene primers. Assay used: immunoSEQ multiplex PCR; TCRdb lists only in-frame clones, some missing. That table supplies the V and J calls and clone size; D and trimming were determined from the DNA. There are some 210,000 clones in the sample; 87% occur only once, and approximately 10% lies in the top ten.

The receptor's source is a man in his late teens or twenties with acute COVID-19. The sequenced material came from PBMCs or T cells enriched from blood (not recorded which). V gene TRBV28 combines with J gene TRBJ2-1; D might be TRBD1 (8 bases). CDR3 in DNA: TGTGCCAGCAGTTTACCACAGGGGGGGCACAATGAGCAGTTCTTC. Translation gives CASSLPQGGHNEQFF.